Listed below are T cell receptor beta chains from one sample, sequenced in a study of T cells in narcolepsy. Here immunoSEQ multiplex PCR was the method, and the copy in TCRdb shows in-frame clones only, minus some. Of 25,000 to 30,000 clones listed, around 82% were seen once; the top ten hold nearly 3.5%. The material sequenced was CD45RA- memory CD4+ T cells from PBMCs. All receptors derive from a human donor with narcolepsy. The CDR3 runs from the conserved cysteine through the conserved F or W. The order of the fields is V gene, clone size, D gene, J gene, CDR3 protein, CDR3 DNA. A D gene is named only where the DNA matches it firmly. The size field is filled for only some rows; it gives once, few, many or a size class.

v_gene: TRBV5-1
abundance: .
d_gene: .
j_gene: TRBJ1-4
CDR3aa: CASNLGYTTNEKLFF
CDR3nt: TGCGCCAGTAACTTGGGGTATACAACTAATGAAAAACTGTTTTTT

v_gene: TRBV16
abundance: .
d_gene: TRBD1
j_gene: TRBJ1-3
CDR3aa: CASSQSQLGQASGNTIYF
CDR3nt: TGTGCCAGCAGCCAATCACAATTGGGACAGGCGTCTGGAAACACCATATATTTT

v_gene: TRBV7-9
abundance: .
d_gene: .
j_gene: TRBJ1-2
CDR3aa: CASSPGRNYGYTF
CDR3nt: TGTGCCAGCAGCCCAGGGAGGAACTATGGCTACACCTTC

v_gene: TRBV21-1
abundance: few
d_gene: .
j_gene: TRBJ1-3
CDR3aa: CASSKSPGSSGNTIYF
CDR3nt: TGTGCCAGCAGCAAATCCCCAGGCAGCTCTGGAAACACCATATATTTT

v_gene: TRBV7-6
abundance: once
d_gene: .
j_gene: TRBJ2-4
CDR3aa: CASSSTTGNDARNIQYF
CDR3nt: TGTGCCAGCAGCTCAACGACAGGCAATGACGCCAGAAACATTCAGTACTTC

v_gene: TRBV7-8
abundance: few
d_gene: TRBD2
j_gene: TRBJ2-7
CDR3aa: CASSLTGSLAGEQYF
CDR3nt: TGTGCCAGCAGCTTAACTGGATCGCTAGCGGGCGAGCAGTACTTC

v_gene: TRBV11-3
abundance: few
d_gene: .
j_gene: TRBJ2-7
CDR3aa: CASSLGVYEQYF
CDR3nt: TGTGCCAGCAGCTTAGGGGTATACGAGCAGTACTTC

v_gene: TRBV6-5
abundance: .
d_gene: .
j_gene: TRBJ1-2
CDR3aa: CASSYSRQAYGYTF
CDR3nt: TGTGCCAGCAGTTACTCGCGCCAGGCCTATGGCTACACCTTC

v_gene: TRBV10-3
abundance: .
d_gene: .
j_gene: TRBJ2-1
CDR3aa: CATLDTPSYNEQFF
CDR3nt: TGTGCCACCCTAGACACCCCCTCCTACAATGAGCAGTTCTTC

v_gene: TRBV9
abundance: .
d_gene: TRBD2
j_gene: TRBJ2-5
CDR3aa: CASSVGSGFSGETQYF
CDR3nt: TGTGCCAGCAGCGTAGGGTCGGGGTTTAGCGGGGAGACCCAGTACTTC

v_gene: TRBV19
abundance: .
d_gene: .
j_gene: TRBJ1-2
CDR3aa: CASSMLTRTANYGYTF
CDR3nt: TGTGCCAGTAGTATGCTTACCAGGACAGCTAACTATGGCTACACCTTC

v_gene: TRBV6-6
abundance: once
d_gene: .
j_gene: TRBJ1-2
CDR3aa: CASSLTTVSNYGYTF
CDR3nt: TGTGCCAGCAGCCTTACGACAGTCTCGAACTATGGCTACACCTTC

v_gene: TRBV29-1
abundance: .
d_gene: .
j_gene: TRBJ2-1
CDR3aa: CSVGPNEQFF
CDR3nt: TGCAGCGTTGGCCCGAATGAGCAGTTCTTC

v_gene: TRBV13
abundance: .
d_gene: TRBD1
j_gene: TRBJ2-5
CDR3aa: CASSFGQGGETQYF
CDR3nt: TGTGCCAGCAGCTTCGGACAGGGCGGGGAGACCCAGTACTTC

v_gene: TRBV2
abundance: .
d_gene: .
j_gene: TRBJ2-4
CDR3aa: CASSELLAKNIQYF
CDR3nt: TGTGCCAGCAGTGAACTACTAGCCAAAAACATTCAGTACTTC

v_gene: TRBV7-9
abundance: few
d_gene: .
j_gene: TRBJ2-7
CDR3aa: CASSSMGTPRGAYEQYF
CDR3nt: TGTGCCAGCAGCTCGATGGGGACACCTAGAGGGGCCTACGAGCAGTACTTC

v_gene: TRBV5-1
abundance: few
d_gene: .
j_gene: TRBJ1-2
CDR3aa: CASSLGPGNYGYTF
CDR3nt: TGCGCCAGCAGCTTGGGTCCAGGGAACTATGGCTACACCTTC

v_gene: TRBV14
abundance: .
d_gene: TRBD2
j_gene: TRBJ2-1
CDR3aa: CASSQRGGSWNEQFF
CDR3nt: TGTGCCAGCAGCCAGCGGGGGGGCTCTTGGAATGAGCAGTTCTTC

v_gene: TRBV6-1
abundance: .
d_gene: .
j_gene: TRBJ1-6
CDR3aa: CASSEWGGANSPLHF
CDR3nt: TGTGCCAGCAGTGAATGGGGAGGCGCCAATTCACCCCTCCACTTT

v_gene: TRBV9
abundance: .
d_gene: .
j_gene: TRBJ2-2
CDR3aa: CASSVVSPNTGELFF
CDR3nt: TGTGCCAGCAGCGTAGTGTCCCCGAACACCGGGGAGCTGTTTTTT

v_gene: TRBV6-1
abundance: few
d_gene: TRBD1
j_gene: TRBJ2-1
CDR3aa: CASSERGQDAYNEQFF
CDR3nt: TGTGCCAGCAGTGAAAGGGGACAGGATGCTTACAATGAGCAGTTCTTC

v_gene: TRBV9
abundance: .
d_gene: TRBD2
j_gene: TRBJ2-1
CDR3aa: CASSVGLRTGTSGYNEQFF
CDR3nt: TGTGCCAGCAGCGTAGGTTTAAGGACCGGGACTAGCGGATACAATGAGCAGTTCTTC

v_gene: TRBV5-1
abundance: once
d_gene: .
j_gene: TRBJ1-1
CDR3aa: CASSFAGPLLNTEAFF
CDR3nt: TGCGCCAGCAGCTTTGCCGGGCCCCTTTTGAACACTGAAGCTTTCTTT

v_gene: TRBV14
abundance: .
d_gene: .
j_gene: TRBJ2-2
CDR3aa: CASSQVRVLNTGELFF
CDR3nt: TGTGCCAGCAGCCAAGTAAGGGTCTTGAACACCGGGGAGCTGTTTTTT

v_gene: TRBV4-1
abundance: once
d_gene: .
j_gene: TRBJ1-5
CDR3aa: CASSQGQRANQPQHF
CDR3nt: TGCGCCAGCAGCCAAGGACAGAGGGCAAATCAGCCCCAGCATTTT

v_gene: TRBV2
abundance: .
d_gene: TRBD1
j_gene: TRBJ1-1
CDR3aa: CASRRQGGNTEAFF
CDR3nt: TGTGCCAGCAGAAGACAGGGGGGGAACACTGAAGCTTTCTTT

v_gene: TRBV11-2
abundance: .
d_gene: TRBD1
j_gene: TRBJ2-2
CDR3aa: CASSLAHGQAWGELFF
CDR3nt: TGTGCCAGCAGCTTAGCTCACGGACAGGCTTGGGGGGAGCTGTTTTTT

v_gene: TRBV4-2
abundance: few
d_gene: TRBD1
j_gene: TRBJ2-1
CDR3aa: CASSQDWTGTYNEQFF
CDR3nt: TGTGCCAGCAGCCAAGATTGGACAGGGACCTACAATGAGCAGTTCTTC

v_gene: TRBV13
abundance: .
d_gene: .
j_gene: TRBJ1-6
CDR3aa: CASSARGDGSPLHF
CDR3nt: TGTGCCAGCAGTGCCCGGGGTGATGGTTCACCCCTCCACTTT

v_gene: TRBV30
abundance: .
d_gene: .
j_gene: TRBJ2-5
CDR3aa: CAWSFGEVDGTQYF
CDR3nt: TGTGCCTGGAGTTTCGGGGAAGTCGATGGGACCCAGTACTTC

v_gene: TRBV6-5
abundance: .
d_gene: TRBD1
j_gene: TRBJ2-7
CDR3aa: CASSSRTGSEYEQYF
CDR3nt: TGTGCCAGCAGCTCGCGGACAGGGAGTGAATACGAGCAGTACTTC

v_gene: TRBV5-1
abundance: .
d_gene: .
j_gene: TRBJ2-5
CDR3aa: CASSLVGLYGGSTEETQYF
CDR3nt: TGCGCCAGCAGCTTGGTGGGGCTTTATGGGGGAAGTACAGAAGAGACCCAGTACTTC

v_gene: TRBV7-2
abundance: .
d_gene: TRBD1
j_gene: TRBJ1-5
CDR3aa: CASSSAGGQPQHF
CDR3nt: TGTGCCAGCAGCTCCGCAGGGGGCCAGCCCCAGCATTTT

v_gene: TRBV11-2
abundance: few
d_gene: .
j_gene: TRBJ1-3
CDR3aa: CASSSQFAQMLGNTIYF
CDR3nt: TGTGCCAGCAGCTCCCAGTTCGCGCAAATGCTGGGAAACACCATATATTTT

v_gene: TRBV7-7
abundance: .
d_gene: .
j_gene: TRBJ2-2
CDR3aa: CASSRENTGELFF
CDR3nt: TGTGCCAGCAGCCGGGAGAACACCGGGGAGCTGTTTTTT

v_gene: TRBV6-4
abundance: .
d_gene: .
j_gene: TRBJ1-5
CDR3aa: CASSDRDGQPQHF
CDR3nt: TGTGCCAGCAGTGACAGGGACGGTCAGCCCCAGCATTTT

v_gene: TRBV7-2
abundance: .
d_gene: .
j_gene: TRBJ2-7
CDR3aa: CASSASYEQYF
CDR3nt: TGTGCCAGCAGCGCCTCCTACGAGCAGTACTTC

v_gene: TRBV7-2
abundance: .
d_gene: .
j_gene: TRBJ2-5
CDR3aa: CASSLDYQETQYF
CDR3nt: TGTGCCAGCAGCCTCGACTACCAAGAGACCCAGTACTTC

v_gene: TRBV7-9
abundance: once
d_gene: .
j_gene: TRBJ1-1
CDR3aa: CASSLMTGNTEAFF
CDR3nt: TGTGCCAGCAGCCTAATGACAGGGAACACTGAAGCTTTCTTT

v_gene: TRBV14
abundance: few
d_gene: TRBD1
j_gene: TRBJ1-3
CDR3aa: CASSRDRVDGNTIYF
CDR3nt: TGTGCCAGCAGCCGGGACAGGGTGGATGGAAACACCATATATTTT

v_gene: TRBV6-1
abundance: .
d_gene: .
j_gene: TRBJ2-5
CDR3aa: CASRDQETQYF
CDR3nt: TGTGCCAGCAGGGACCAAGAGACCCAGTACTTC

v_gene: TRBV7-2
abundance: .
d_gene: .
j_gene: TRBJ2-7
CDR3aa: CASSLTRDKRYEQYF
CDR3nt: TGTGCCAGCAGCTTAACCCGGGACAAAAGATACGAGCAGTACTTC

v_gene: TRBV7-8
abundance: .
d_gene: TRBD1
j_gene: TRBJ1-3
CDR3aa: CASSFMGGQGLGSGNTIYF
CDR3nt: TGTGCCAGCAGCTTTATGGGAGGACAGGGGTTAGGCTCTGGAAACACCATATATTTT

v_gene: TRBV18
abundance: .
d_gene: TRBD2
j_gene: TRBJ2-3
CDR3aa: CASSPGVAGGEDTQYF
CDR3nt: TGTGCCAGCTCACCAGGGGTAGCGGGGGGCGAAGATACGCAGTATTTT

v_gene: TRBV6-4
abundance: .
d_gene: .
j_gene: TRBJ1-2
CDR3aa: CASSRRVPHGKTYGYTF
CDR3nt: TGTGCCAGCAGTCGACGAGTCCCACACGGAAAGACCTATGGCTACACCTTC

v_gene: TRBV11-1
abundance: few
d_gene: .
j_gene: TRBJ2-5
CDR3aa: CASSFTGYREETQYF
CDR3nt: TGTGCCAGCAGCTTTACCGGATACAGGGAAGAGACCCAGTACTTC

v_gene: TRBV10-1
abundance: .
d_gene: .
j_gene: TRBJ2-2
CDR3aa: CASRTGPNTGELFF
CDR3nt: TGCGCCAGCAGAACCGGGCCTAACACCGGGGAGCTGTTTTTT

v_gene: TRBV7-9
abundance: .
d_gene: TRBD2
j_gene: TRBJ2-5
CDR3aa: CASSSASGGARETQYF
CDR3nt: TGTGCCAGCAGCTCTGCTAGCGGGGGGGCCAGAGAGACCCAGTACTTC

v_gene: TRBV5-1
abundance: .
d_gene: TRBD2
j_gene: TRBJ2-3
CDR3aa: CASSLVLAGGADTQYF
CDR3nt: TGCGCCAGCAGCTTGGTACTAGCGGGGGGCGCAGATACGCAGTATTTT

v_gene: TRBV9
abundance: .
d_gene: .
j_gene: TRBJ1-2
CDR3aa: CASRSGSNYGYTF
CDR3nt: TGTGCCAGCAGATCCGGGAGTAACTATGGCTACACCTTC

v_gene: TRBV11-3
abundance: .
d_gene: .
j_gene: TRBJ2-6
CDR3aa: CASSYGFSGANVLTF
CDR3nt: TGTGCCAGCAGCTATGGCTTCTCTGGGGCCAACGTCCTGACTTTC

v_gene: TRBV2
abundance: .
d_gene: .
j_gene: TRBJ1-4
CDR3aa: CASSAGTAVGGKLFF
CDR3nt: TGTGCCAGCAGTGCGGGGACGGCGGTCGGGGGAAAACTGTTTTTT

v_gene: TRBV7-8
abundance: .
d_gene: .
j_gene: TRBJ1-6
CDR3aa: CASSWEGVESSPLHF
CDR3nt: TGTGCCAGCAGCTGGGAAGGGGTTGAGAGTTCACCCCTCCACTTT

v_gene: TRBV4-1
abundance: .
d_gene: .
j_gene: TRBJ2-3
CDR3aa: CASSPTGRSTDTQYF
CDR3nt: TGCGCCAGCAGCCCAACGGGACGGAGCACAGATACGCAGTATTTT